Reported below is one TCR beta chain. Its antigen remains unidentified. No base qualities exist here, and no much larger clone lies one base off it. Roughly 1.9 micrograms of genomic DNA were extracted from cryopreserved PBMCs for TCR beta library preparation. Longitudinal blood samples from CLL patients on ibrutinib monotherapy underwent high-throughput TCR beta sequencing. The patients took part in an open-label, single-center phase 2 trial of ibrutinib monotherapy. This sample is part of a study of cytotoxic CD8 clonotypes in ibrutinib-treated CLL (dated by TCRdb to 2020 to 2023). Notes on the research overall: The cohort was composed of roughly ten relapsed/refractory and about 15 treatment-naive patients; IGHV unmutated status was identified in some 17 patients. Partial responses were observed in roughly 24 patients and complete responses in 2; after a median follow-up of about 69 months, remission was maintained in around 14 patients and progression was observed in approximately 12. Longitudinal samples were available for about 30% of the 86 trial participants. Response samples were taken after a median of approximately 13 months on treatment, ranging from about 6 to 36 months. On average, each sample had 255,043 productive templates and tens of thousands of productive rearrangements. Cryopreserved peripheral blood mononuclear cells were collected at three points: before therapy, at response, and at either sustained remission or disease progression. Results and caveats for the whole study, not just this receptor: Lymph node repertoires were not examined, and the timing of sampling was not matched between patients in sustained remission and those whose disease progressed. Public clonotypes were rare and either contracted or stayed stable during treatment, and the rise in clonality at ibrutinib response reflected the expansion of private clonotypes. Clonality increased at ibrutinib response, stayed stable in sustained remission, and fell back toward baseline at progression. Baseline clonality was found to be higher than that of age-matched healthy donors and was strongly correlated with circulating CD8+ T-cell counts.

A MiSeq instrument was used for deep resolution sequencing, which targeted depths ranging from 1 in 1 million up to 1 in 200,000 T cells, with coverage averaging 10x for each clonotype. The immunoSEQ hsTCRB Kit was used to generate the TCR beta libraries. The study's processing was this. Data were analyzed with ImmunoSEQ Data Assistant and ImmunoSEQ Analyzer, with V, D and J genes assigned per IMGT definitions. Clonality, which ranges from 0 to 1, was calculated by subtracting the normalized Shannon entropy of productive rearrangement frequencies from one. Only overrepresented clonotypes making up at least 0.05% of each patient's repertoire were included in the public clonotype analysis. Roughly 13 age-matched healthy donor repertoires from immuneACCESS served as clonality controls. The immuneACCESS repertoire file appears here via TCRdb, limited to in-frame rearrangements. These files lack a portion of the clones; in checked studies, under half of the deficit traces to unresolved V genes, and the cause of the others is not known. V, J and clone size were drawn from that table, and D and trimming were deduced from the DNA. The sample data list some 35,000 clones, and approximately 70% of these were observed just once. The top ten clones comprise roughly 26% of the sample.

Reading from cysteine to phenylalanine, the CDR3 counts 15 amino acids. CDR3 DNA is the only sequence kept; it has 45 bases, read in frame from the first base. Reading the germline V gene gives CDR1 SNHLY and CDR2 FYNNEI. The junction shows trimming of 7 bases on V and 7 bases on J, plus 22 bases between the germline ends. Specimen: PBMCs, collected before ibrutinib treatment. The rearrangement joined TRBV2 to TRBJ2-5, and possibly TRBD2, on 6 matching bases. The sequence derives from a human donor with chronic lymphocytic leukemia. CDR3 protein: CASNSLRGSPGTQYF. The nucleotides are TGTGCCAGCAATTCCCTTCGGGGGAGTCCAGGGACCCAGTACTTC.